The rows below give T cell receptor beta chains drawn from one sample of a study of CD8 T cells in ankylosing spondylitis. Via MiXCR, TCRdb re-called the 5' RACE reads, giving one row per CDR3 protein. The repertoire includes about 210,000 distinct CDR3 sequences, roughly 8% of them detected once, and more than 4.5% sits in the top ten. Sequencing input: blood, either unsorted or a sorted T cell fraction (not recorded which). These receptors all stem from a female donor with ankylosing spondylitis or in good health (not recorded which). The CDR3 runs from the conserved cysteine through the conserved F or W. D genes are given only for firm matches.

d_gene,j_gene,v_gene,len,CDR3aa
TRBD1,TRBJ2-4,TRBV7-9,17,CASSFTPGTGGENIQYF
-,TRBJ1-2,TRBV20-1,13,CSARDPQDYGYTF
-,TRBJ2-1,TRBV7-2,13,CASSLESTVKQFF
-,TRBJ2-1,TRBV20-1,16,CSARGGASPSYNEQFF
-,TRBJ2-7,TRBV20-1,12,CSFLRSSDEQYF
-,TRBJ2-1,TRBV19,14,CASSMTRKYNEQFF
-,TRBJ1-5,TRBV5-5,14,CASSLAPEDQPQHF
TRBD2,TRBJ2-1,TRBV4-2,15,CASSPLAGVENEQFF
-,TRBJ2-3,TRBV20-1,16,CSAPQAGITAVDTQYF
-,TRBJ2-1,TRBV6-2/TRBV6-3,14,CASTGRDGIDEQFF
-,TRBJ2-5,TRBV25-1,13,CASVSNVGETQYF
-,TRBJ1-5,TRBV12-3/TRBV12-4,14,CASSLQAGDQPQHF
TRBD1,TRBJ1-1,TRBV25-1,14,CASSGDRANTEAFF